This entry is about one TCR beta chain. What this receptor recognizes is not known. No quality values exist for individual bases; no much larger clone is one base distant. TCRB and TCRAD loci were amplified from a standardized quantity of quality-controlled genomic DNA using the immunoSEQ multiplex PCR assay. The V(D)J region was spanned by amplicons of a length sufficient to cover the CDR3 and to identify V and J genes. Through the commercial immunoSEQ service, the amplicons were sequenced on an Illumina platform. Regarding the original processing steps: Corrections for primer bias and sequencing errors followed previously described methods, while TCRAD and TCRB definitions were based on the IMGT database. The repertoires were analysed using immunoSEQ Analyzer 3.0 and VDJTools for basic statistics, V/J segment usage, diversity estimates, rarefaction and pairwise overlap. Diversity was estimated with Chao1, ChaoE, Efron-Thisted, Shannon and inverse Simpson indices, and also on datasets down-sampled to the smallest sample. For repertoire overlap, CDR3 nucleotide sequence, V gene and J gene had to match strictly, and clustering was done by Jaccard-based multidimensional scaling. TCRdb provides this immuneACCESS table in a form limited to in-frame rearrangements. Some clones are lacking; in checked studies, under half of them reflect an unresolved V gene, and why the rest are absent is not known. The V and J calls and clone size come from that table; D and trimming were worked out from the DNA. In all, the sample holds approximately 46,000 clones, and around 93% of those were seen once. The ten largest make up approximately 0.17% of the sample.

The data stem from a study of human thymus T cells (dated by TCRdb to 2018 to 2021). For the wider study: TCR alpha and beta repertoires from about 8 infant thymus samples and four related peripheral blood samples were characterized in the study. The cohort included more than 5 male and two female infants, with donor ages spanning 7 to 244 days.

V is cut by 0 bases and J by 4 bases, and the space between the germline ends is 5 bases. CDR1 SGHRS and CDR2 YFSETQ are derived from the germline V gene. From the cysteine up to the phenylalanine, the CDR3 has a length of 13 residues. The sequence is cut down to CDR3 DNA, 39 bases in frame from base 1. General study outcomes and caveats: Biased V and J gene segment usage appeared to be present in both thymic and peripheral blood repertoires. On average, thymus samples gave 750,000 to 950,000 unique TCRB clonotypes, whereas blood samples gave about 84,000.

Immunologically healthy infants undergoing open corrective cardiac surgery for congenital heart defects in Finland were used as donors. During surgery, a small about 0.45-1 mL aliquot of peripheral blood was collected from four of the eight donors. Genomic DNA from blood samples was extracted from all available leukocytes rather than from a fixed cell number. Erythrocytes were removed from blood with ACK lysis buffer, and the leukocytes were stored as pellets at -70 °C. A QIAsymphony instrument was used to extract genomic DNA from the frozen cell pellets. The TCR originated in a girl under two years old with a congenital heart defect but otherwise immunologically healthy. The source material was blood. The rearranged chain carries TRBV5-1 and TRBJ2-1; the D gene is not confidently resolved. The CDR3 region: CASSLALYNEQFF. The DNA sequence reads TGCGCCAGCAGCTTGGCCCTTTACAATGAGCAGTTCTTC.